This T cell receptor (beta chain) was observed in a study of blood T cell repertoires in COVID-19 (dated by TCRdb to 2018 to 2020). Background on the whole study: Samples covering the acute and convalescent phases of COVID-19 were provided by collaborators in the United States, Italy and Spain. The samples were drawn from two sources: the first 160 participants of the ongoing ImmuneRACE study, and 950 to 1,500 subjects contributed by 6 global collaborators. HLA class I and class II types, where available, came from metadata supplied by the sample provider rather than from assay-based typing. The repertoires were made available in a free public database intended to serve as a resource for research on the immune response to SARS-CoV-2. The sample metadata nearly always contained a de-identified subject ID, COVID-19 status, age in years and sex. The material from the prospective study consisted of cDNA or gDNA derived from T cells, B-cell-depleted T cells, or PBMCs. Subjects who had been exposed to COVID-19, were actively infected with it, or had recovered from it provided the deeply sampled blood TCRbeta repertoires that made up the dataset.

Points the paper makes about the study in general: The quantity of clinical and demographic metadata differed by source and by participant and was supplied without curation.

Whole blood was collected in K2EDTA tubes by collaborating institutions according to the institutions' own protocols. For TCRbeta analysis, collaborators shipped samples as frozen whole blood, isolated PBMCs, or DNA extracted from either of those sample types. Compared with germline, V lacks 4 bases and J lacks 5 bases; bases without a gene match: 10. From its cysteine to its phenylalanine, the CDR3 spans 16 amino acids. The CDR3 DNA has 48 bases and is translated from base 1. Reading the germline V gene gives CDR1 KGHSH and CDR2 LQKENI. In regard to this clone: The antigen this receptor binds is unknown. No base quality information exists; no much larger clone differs at one position.

The immunoSEQ Assay, a bias-controlled multiplex PCR, was used to amplify TCRbeta CDR3 regions from genomic DNA. Under the source paper's analysis protocol: Within the assay, amplification of reference gene primers was used to estimate how many nucleated cells each sample contained. To quantify the absolute abundance of each unique TCRbeta CDR3 rearrangement, sequence reads were collapsed and filtered. For each sample, productive Simpson clonality was calculated as the square root of Simpson's diversity index over productive rearrangements. TCRdb retrieved this table from immuneACCESS and kept in-frame rearrangements only. Not all clones are present; in checked studies, unresolved V genes account for under half, and no reason is known for the remainder. For V, J and clone size, that table is used; D and trimming come from the DNA. Recorded for this sample are over 100,000 clones; around 73% of them occurred a single time. The ten most abundant clones make up approximately 9.8% of the sample.

The sequenced sample was peripheral blood. The rearrangement combines TRBV18 with TRBJ2-3; 9 middle bases align to TRBD2. This clonotype was sampled from a man aged 60 to 75 with active or convalescent COVID-19. The CDR3 region reads CASSRDAGGPKDTQYF. The nucleotide sequence reads TGTGCCAGCTCACGAGACGCGGGAGGGCCCAAAGATACGCAGTATTTT.